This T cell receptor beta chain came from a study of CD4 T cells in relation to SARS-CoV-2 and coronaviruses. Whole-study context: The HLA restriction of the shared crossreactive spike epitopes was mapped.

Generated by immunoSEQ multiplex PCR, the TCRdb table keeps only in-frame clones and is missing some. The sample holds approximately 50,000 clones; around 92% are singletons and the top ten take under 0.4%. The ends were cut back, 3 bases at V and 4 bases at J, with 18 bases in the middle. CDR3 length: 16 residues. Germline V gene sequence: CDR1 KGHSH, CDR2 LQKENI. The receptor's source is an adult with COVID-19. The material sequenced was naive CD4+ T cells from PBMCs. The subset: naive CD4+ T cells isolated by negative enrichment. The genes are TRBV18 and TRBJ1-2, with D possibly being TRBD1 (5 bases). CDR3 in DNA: TGTGCCAGCTCACCGGCCGGGACCGCTTTAGGCTATGGCTACACCTTC. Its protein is CASSPAGTALGYGYTF.